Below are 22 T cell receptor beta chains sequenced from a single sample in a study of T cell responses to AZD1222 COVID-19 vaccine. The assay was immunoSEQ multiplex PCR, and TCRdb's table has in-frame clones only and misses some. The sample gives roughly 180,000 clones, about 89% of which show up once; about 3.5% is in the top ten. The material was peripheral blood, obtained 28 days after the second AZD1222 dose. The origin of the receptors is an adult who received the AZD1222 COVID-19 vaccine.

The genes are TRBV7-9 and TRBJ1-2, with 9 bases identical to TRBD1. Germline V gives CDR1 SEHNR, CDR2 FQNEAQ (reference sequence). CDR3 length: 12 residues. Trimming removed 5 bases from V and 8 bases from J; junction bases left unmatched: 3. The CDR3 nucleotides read TGTGCCAGCAGCGGACAGGGGTGGGGCTACACCTTC. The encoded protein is CASSGQGWGYTF.

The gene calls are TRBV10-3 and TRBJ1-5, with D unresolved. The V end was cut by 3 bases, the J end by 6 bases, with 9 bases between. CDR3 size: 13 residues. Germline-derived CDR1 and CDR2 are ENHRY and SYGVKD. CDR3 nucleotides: TGTGCCATCAGTGACAGTCAGAGTCAGCCCCAGCATTTT. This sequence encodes CAISDSQSQPQHF.

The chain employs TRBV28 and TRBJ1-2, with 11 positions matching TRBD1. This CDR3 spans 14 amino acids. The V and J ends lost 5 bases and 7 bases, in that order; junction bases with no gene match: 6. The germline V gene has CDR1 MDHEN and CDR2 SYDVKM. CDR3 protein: CASSIGQGALGYTF. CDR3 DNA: TGTGCCAGCAGTATAGGACAGGGGGCGCTTGGCTACACCTTC.

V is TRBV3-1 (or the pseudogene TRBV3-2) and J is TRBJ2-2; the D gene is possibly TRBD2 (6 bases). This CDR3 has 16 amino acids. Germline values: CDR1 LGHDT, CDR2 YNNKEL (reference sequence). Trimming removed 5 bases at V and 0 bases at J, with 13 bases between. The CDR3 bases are TGTGCCAGCAGCTTCGCTAGCGTTTCGAACACCGGGGAGCTGTTTTTT. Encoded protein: CASSFASVSNTGELFF.

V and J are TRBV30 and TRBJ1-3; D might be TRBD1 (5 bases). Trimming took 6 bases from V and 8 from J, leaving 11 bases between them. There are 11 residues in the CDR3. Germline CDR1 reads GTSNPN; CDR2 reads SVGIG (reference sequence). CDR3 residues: CACAGGYTIYF. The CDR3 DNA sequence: TGTGCCTGTGCCGGGGGATACACCATATATTTT.

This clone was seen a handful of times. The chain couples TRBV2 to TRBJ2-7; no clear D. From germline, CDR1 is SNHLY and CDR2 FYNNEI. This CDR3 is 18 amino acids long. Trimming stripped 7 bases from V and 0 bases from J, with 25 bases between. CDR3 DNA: TGTGCCAGCAAACGATCTTGGTTCTCAGCCAAGAGCTCCTACGAGCAGTACTTC. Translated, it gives CASKRSWFSAKSSYEQYF.

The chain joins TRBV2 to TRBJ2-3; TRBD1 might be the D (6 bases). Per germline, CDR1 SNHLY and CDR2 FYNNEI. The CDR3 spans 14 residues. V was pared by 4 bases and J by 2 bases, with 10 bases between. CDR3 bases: TGTGCCAGCAGTGGGGACACCCACACAGATACGCAGTATTTT. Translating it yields CASSGDTHTDTQYF.

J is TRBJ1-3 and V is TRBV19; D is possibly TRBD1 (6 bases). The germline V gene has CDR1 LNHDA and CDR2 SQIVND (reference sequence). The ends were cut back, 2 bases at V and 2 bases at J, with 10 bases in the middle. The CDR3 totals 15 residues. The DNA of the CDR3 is TGTGCCAGTAGTATAACAGGGACGGCTGGAAACACCATATATTTT. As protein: CASSITGTAGNTIYF.

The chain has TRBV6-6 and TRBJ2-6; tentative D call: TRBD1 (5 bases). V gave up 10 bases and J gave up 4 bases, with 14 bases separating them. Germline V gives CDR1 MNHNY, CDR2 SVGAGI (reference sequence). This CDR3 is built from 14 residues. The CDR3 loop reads CATTQGSGANVLTF. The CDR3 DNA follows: TGTGCCACCACTCAGGGTTCCGGGGCCAACGTCCTGACTTTC.

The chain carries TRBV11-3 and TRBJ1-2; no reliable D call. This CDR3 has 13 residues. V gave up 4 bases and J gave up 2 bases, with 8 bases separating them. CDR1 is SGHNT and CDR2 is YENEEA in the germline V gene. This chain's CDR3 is CASSSLGNYGYTF. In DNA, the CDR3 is TGTGCCAGCAGCTCACTAGGGAACTATGGCTACACCTTC.

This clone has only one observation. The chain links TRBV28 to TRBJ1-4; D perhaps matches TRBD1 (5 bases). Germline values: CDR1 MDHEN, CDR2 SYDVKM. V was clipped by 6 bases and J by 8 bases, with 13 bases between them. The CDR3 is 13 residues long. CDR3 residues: CASSSGTDEKLFF. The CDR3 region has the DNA TGTGCCAGCAGCTCCGGGACGGACGAAAAACTGTTTTTT.

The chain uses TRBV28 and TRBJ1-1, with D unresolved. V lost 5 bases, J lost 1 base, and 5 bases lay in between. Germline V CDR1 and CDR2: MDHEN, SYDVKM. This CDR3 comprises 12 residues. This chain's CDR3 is CASSRGNTEAFF. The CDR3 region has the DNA TGTGCCAGCAGTCGTGGGAACACTGAAGCTTTCTTT.

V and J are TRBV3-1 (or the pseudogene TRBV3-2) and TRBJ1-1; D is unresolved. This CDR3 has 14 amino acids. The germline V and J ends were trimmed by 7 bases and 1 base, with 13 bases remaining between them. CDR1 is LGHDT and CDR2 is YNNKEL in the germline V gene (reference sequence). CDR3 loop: CASTLRGPNTEAFF. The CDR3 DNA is TGTGCCAGCACCCTAAGAGGGCCGAACACTGAAGCTTTCTTT.

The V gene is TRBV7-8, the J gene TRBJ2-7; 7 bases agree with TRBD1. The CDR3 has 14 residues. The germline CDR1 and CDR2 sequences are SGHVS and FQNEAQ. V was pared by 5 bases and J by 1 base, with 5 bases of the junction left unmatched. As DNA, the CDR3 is TGTGCCAGCAGCCCCCGACAGGGTTCCTACGAGCAGTACTTC. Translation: CASSPRQGSYEQYF.

The CDR3 DNA sequence: TGTGCCAGCAAGGGACAGGGTAATCAGCCCCAGCATTTT. Translation gives CASKGQGNQPQHF. The rearrangement joins TRBV25-1 to TRBJ1-5; 9 nucleotides agree with TRBD1. V shed 7 bases and J 4 bases; nucleotides not matched to a gene: 2. CDR3 size: 13 residues. Germline V gene sequence: CDR1 MGHDK, CDR2 SYGVNS.

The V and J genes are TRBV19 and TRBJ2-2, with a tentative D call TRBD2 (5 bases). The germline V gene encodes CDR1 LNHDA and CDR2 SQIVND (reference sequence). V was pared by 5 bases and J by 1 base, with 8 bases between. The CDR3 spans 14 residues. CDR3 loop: CASSEGWNTGELFF. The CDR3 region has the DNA TGTGCCAGTAGTGAGGGCTGGAACACCGGGGAGCTGTTTTTT.

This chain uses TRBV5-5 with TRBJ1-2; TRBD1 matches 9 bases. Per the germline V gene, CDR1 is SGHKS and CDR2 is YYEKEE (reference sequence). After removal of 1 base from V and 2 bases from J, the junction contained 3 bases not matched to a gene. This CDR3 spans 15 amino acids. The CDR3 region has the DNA TGTGCCAGCAGCTTGTTAGGACAGGGGAACTATGGCTACACCTTC. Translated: CASSLLGQGNYGYTF.

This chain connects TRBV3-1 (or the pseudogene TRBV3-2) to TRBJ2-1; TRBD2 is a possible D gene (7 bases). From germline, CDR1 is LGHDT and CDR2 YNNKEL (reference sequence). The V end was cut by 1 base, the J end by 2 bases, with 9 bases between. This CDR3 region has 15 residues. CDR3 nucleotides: TGTGCCAGCAGCCAAGGGGGGGGCGCCTACAATGAGCAGTTCTTC. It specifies CASSQGGGAYNEQFF.

Written as DNA, the CDR3 is TGTGCCAGCAGCTTCTTGATAACTAGCGGCGAAGAGACCCAGTACTTC. It yields the protein CASSFLITSGEETQYF. V gene TRBV7-2 combines with J gene TRBJ2-5, with 8 bases aligning to TRBD2. The CDR3 is made up of 16 amino acids. J gave up 3 bases and V 3 bases, and 9 bases lay outside the gene matches. The germline V gene encodes CDR1 SGHTA and CDR2 FQGNSA.

The CDR3 loop reads CASSKGVWTTPYEQYF. The CDR3 DNA sequence: TGTGCCAGCAGCAAAGGGGTATGGACCACTCCCTACGAGCAGTACTTC. The J gene is TRBJ2-7, the V gene TRBV21-1. TRBV21-1 is assigned pseudogene status. This CDR3 has 16 amino acids.

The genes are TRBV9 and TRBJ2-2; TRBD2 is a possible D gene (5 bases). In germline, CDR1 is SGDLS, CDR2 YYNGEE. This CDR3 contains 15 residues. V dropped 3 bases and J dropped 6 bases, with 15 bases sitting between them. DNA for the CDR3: TGTGCCAGCAGCGGATCGGGATCTAGGGCCGGGGAGCTGTTTTTT. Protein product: CASSGSGSRAGELFF.

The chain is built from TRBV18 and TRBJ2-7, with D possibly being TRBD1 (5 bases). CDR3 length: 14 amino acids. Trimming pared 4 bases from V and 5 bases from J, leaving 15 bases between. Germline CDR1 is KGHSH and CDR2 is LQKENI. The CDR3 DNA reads TGTGCCAGCTCACTCCAAGGGGCTGAGGACGAGCAGTACTTC. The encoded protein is CASSLQGAEDEQYF.